Listed below are T cell receptor beta chains from one sample, sequenced in a study of blood T cell repertoires in COVID-19. Libraries were prepared by immunoSEQ multiplex PCR; TCRdb keeps only in-frame clonotypes and omits some of them. The table includes more than 200,000 clones, roughly 90% detected once. The sample was PBMCs or T cells enriched from blood (not recorded which). The receptors stem from a woman younger than 45 who had recovered from COVID-19. Both conserved end residues are part of each CDR3. Each record gives: V gene, J gene, clone size, D gene, CDR3 protein, CDR3 DNA. D genes are given only for firm matches. Only part of the rows carry a size: once, few, many, or a class if the clone is expanded.

V gene: TRBV5-1
J gene: TRBJ1-5
clone size: -
D gene: TRBD1
CDR3 protein: CASSLDGTENQPQHF
CDR3 DNA: TGCGCCAGCAGCTTGGACGGGACAGAAAATCAGCCCCAGCATTTT

V gene: TRBV27
J gene: TRBJ1-2
clone size: -
D gene: TRBD1
CDR3 protein: CASSPHSDRGGYTF
CDR3 DNA: TGTGCCAGCAGTCCACACTCGGACAGGGGAGGCTACACCTTC

V gene: TRBV12-3/TRBV12-4
J gene: TRBJ1-1
clone size: -
D gene: -
CDR3 protein: CASSTGLNTEAFF
CDR3 DNA: TGTGCCAGCAGCACAGGTCTGAACACTGAAGCTTTCTTT

V gene: TRBV28
J gene: TRBJ2-1
clone size: -
D gene: TRBD1
CDR3 protein: CASSGQGPDNEQFF
CDR3 DNA: TGTGCCAGCAGTGGACAGGGCCCAGACAATGAGCAGTTCTTC

V gene: TRBV18
J gene: TRBJ1-1
clone size: -
D gene: -
CDR3 protein: CASSQPGEVTEAFF
CDR3 DNA: TGTGCCAGCTCGCAACCAGGGGAAGTTACTGAAGCTTTCTTT

V gene: TRBV4-3
J gene: TRBJ2-4
clone size: -
D gene: TRBD1
CDR3 protein: CASSQTMTGPLGEAKNIQYF
CDR3 DNA: TGCGCCAGCAGCCAAACGATGACAGGGCCGCTGGGAGAGGCCAAAAACATTCAGTACTTC

V gene: TRBV4-2
J gene: TRBJ1-6
clone size: -
D gene: TRBD1
CDR3 protein: CASSLVGTGGYSPLHF
CDR3 DNA: TGTGCCAGCAGCCTGGTAGGGACAGGGGGTTACTCACCCCTCCACTTT

V gene: TRBV29-1
J gene: TRBJ2-7
clone size: -
D gene: TRBD2
CDR3 protein: CSVGDGGLAGAYEQYF
CDR3 DNA: TGCAGCGTTGGGGACGGAGGACTAGCGGGAGCCTACGAGCAGTACTTC

V gene: TRBV7-2
J gene: TRBJ1-3
clone size: -
D gene: TRBD1
CDR3 protein: CASRPDRVSGNTIYF
CDR3 DNA: TGTGCCAGCAGGCCGGACAGGGTCTCTGGAAACACCATATATTTT

V gene: TRBV7-9
J gene: TRBJ2-7
clone size: -
D gene: TRBD2
CDR3 protein: CASSTPRGGRGYEQYF
CDR3 DNA: TGTGCCAGCAGCACCCCGCGGGGGGGGCGGGGCTACGAGCAGTACTTC

V gene: TRBV28
J gene: TRBJ1-1
clone size: -
D gene: -
CDR3 protein: CASSFPGAGAKGGMNTEAFF
CDR3 DNA: TGTGCCAGCAGTTTCCCCGGGGCGGGAGCAAAGGGAGGGATGAACACTGAAGCTTTCTTT

V gene: TRBV19
J gene: TRBJ1-1
clone size: -
D gene: TRBD1
CDR3 protein: CASSIDGGQRAFF
CDR3 DNA: TGTGCCAGTAGTATAGATGGGGGACAGAGAGCTTTCTTT

V gene: TRBV27
J gene: TRBJ2-2
clone size: -
D gene: -
CDR3 protein: CASSWQGGTGELFF
CDR3 DNA: TGTGCCAGCAGTTGGCAGGGTGGCACCGGGGAGCTGTTTTTT

V gene: TRBV4-1
J gene: TRBJ2-5
clone size: -
D gene: TRBD1
CDR3 protein: CASSRDRAQETQYF
CDR3 DNA: TGCGCCAGCAGCCGTGACAGGGCTCAAGAGACCCAGTACTTC

V gene: TRBV2
J gene: TRBJ2-2
clone size: -
D gene: -
CDR3 protein: CASRAWETGELFF
CDR3 DNA: TGTGCCAGCCGGGCTTGGGAGACTGGGGAGCTGTTTTTT

V gene: TRBV28
J gene: TRBJ1-1
clone size: -
D gene: -
CDR3 protein: CASRFPGRVKGAFF
CDR3 DNA: TGTGCCAGCAGGTTCCCTGGCAGGGTTAAGGGAGCTTTCTTT

V gene: TRBV18
J gene: TRBJ2-5
clone size: once
D gene: -
CDR3 protein: CASSPRNSQETQYF
CDR3 DNA: TGTGCCAGCTCACCAAGAAACAGCCAAGAGACCCAGTACTTC

V gene: TRBV5-1
J gene: TRBJ1-1
clone size: -
D gene: -
CDR3 protein: CASSGGESRYEAFF
CDR3 DNA: TGCGCCAGCAGCGGGGGGGAATCTCGGTATGAAGCTTTCTTT

V gene: TRBV7-9
J gene: TRBJ1-2
clone size: -
D gene: TRBD1
CDR3 protein: CASSLARDRNYGYTF
CDR3 DNA: TGTGCCAGCAGCTTAGCTCGGGACAGAAACTATGGCTACACCTTC

V gene: TRBV6-2/TRBV6-3
J gene: TRBJ1-6
clone size: -
D gene: TRBD1
CDR3 protein: CASSSSRTGGNSPLHF
CDR3 DNA: TGTGCCAGCAGCTCAAGCCGGACAGGGGGAAATTCACCCCTCCACTTT

V gene: TRBV7-9
J gene: TRBJ2-7
clone size: -
D gene: -
CDR3 protein: CASSEDTTREQYF
CDR3 DNA: TGTGCCAGCAGCGAAGACACCACTCGGGAGCAGTACTTC

V gene: TRBV4-1
J gene: TRBJ2-7
clone size: few
D gene: TRBD1
CDR3 protein: CASSQAQGESYEQYF
CDR3 DNA: TGCGCCAGCAGCCAGGCCCAGGGGGAGTCCTACGAGCAGTACTTC

V gene: TRBV2
J gene: TRBJ1-1
clone size: -
D gene: -
CDR3 protein: CASSDQTQGRAFF
CDR3 DNA: TGTGCCAGCAGTGACCAAACACAGGGTCGAGCTTTCTTT

V gene: TRBV7-3
J gene: TRBJ2-1
clone size: -
D gene: -
CDR3 protein: CASSLNQVSNEQFF
CDR3 DNA: TGTGCCAGCAGCTTGAACCAGGTTTCCAATGAGCAGTTCTTC

V gene: TRBV3-1/TRBV3-2
J gene: TRBJ2-4
clone size: -
D gene: TRBD1
CDR3 protein: CASSQEGQGAPKNIQYF
CDR3 DNA: TGTGCCAGCAGCCAAGAGGGGCAGGGGGCGCCCAAAAACATTCAGTACTTC

V gene: TRBV12-3/TRBV12-4
J gene: TRBJ2-7
clone size: -
D gene: TRBD2
CDR3 protein: CASSFSGRYEQYF
CDR3 DNA: TGTGCCAGCAGTTTTAGCGGGAGGTACGAGCAGTACTTC

V gene: TRBV28
J gene: TRBJ1-4
clone size: -
D gene: TRBD1
CDR3 protein: CASSLVPGTGEEKLFF
CDR3 DNA: TGTGCCAGCAGTTTGGTACCCGGGACAGGGGAAGAAAAACTGTTTTTT

V gene: TRBV18
J gene: TRBJ1-1
clone size: -
D gene: TRBD1
CDR3 protein: CASSPRRTTGIRNTEAFF
CDR3 DNA: TGTGCCAGCTCACCTCGAAGAACGACAGGGATTAGGAACACTGAAGCTTTCTTT

V gene: TRBV4-2
J gene: TRBJ1-2
clone size: once
D gene: -
CDR3 protein: CASSQDMTAGLNYGYTF
CDR3 DNA: TGTGCCAGCAGCCAAGATATGACCGCGGGCCTTAACTATGGCTACACCTTC

V gene: TRBV7-2
J gene: TRBJ2-3
clone size: -
D gene: -
CDR3 protein: CASSFGRLGGTDTQYF
CDR3 DNA: TGTGCCAGCAGCTTCGGGAGACTAGGGGGCACAGATACGCAGTATTTT

V gene: TRBV5-4
J gene: TRBJ1-1
clone size: -
D gene: -
CDR3 protein: CASSPGGFIQAFF
CDR3 DNA: TGTGCCAGCAGCCCGGGGGGGTTCATTCAAGCTTTCTTT

V gene: TRBV6-5
J gene: TRBJ1-1
clone size: -
D gene: -
CDR3 protein: CASGAFQGRTEAFF
CDR3 DNA: TGTGCCAGCGGGGCATTTCAAGGGCGGACTGAAGCTTTCTTT

V gene: TRBV15
J gene: TRBJ2-1
clone size: -
D gene: -
CDR3 protein: CATSREMIANEQFF
CDR3 DNA: TGTGCCACCAGCAGAGAAATGATAGCGAATGAGCAGTTCTTC

V gene: TRBV29-1
J gene: TRBJ2-7
clone size: -
D gene: TRBD2
CDR3 protein: CSVGGSGGRHYEQYF
CDR3 DNA: TGCAGCGTTGGTGGGTCGGGAGGGCGACACTACGAGCAGTACTTC

V gene: TRBV9
J gene: TRBJ1-6
clone size: -
D gene: TRBD1
CDR3 protein: CASSENRGSSYNSPLHF
CDR3 DNA: TGTGCCAGCAGCGAGAACAGGGGGAGCTCCTATAATTCACCCCTCCACTTT

V gene: TRBV27
J gene: TRBJ2-1
clone size: -
D gene: -
CDR3 protein: CASSQGTKGNEQFF
CDR3 DNA: TGTGCCAGCAGTCAAGGGACAAAGGGGAATGAGCAGTTCTTC

V gene: TRBV7-2
J gene: TRBJ2-2
clone size: -
D gene: -
CDR3 protein: CASSLELGELFF
CDR3 DNA: TGTGCCAGCAGCTTAGAGCTCGGGGAGCTGTTTTTT

V gene: TRBV19
J gene: TRBJ2-4
clone size: -
D gene: -
CDR3 protein: CASSIAGTGAKNIQYF
CDR3 DNA: TGTGCCAGTAGTATTGCGGGGACCGGGGCCAAAAACATTCAGTACTTC

V gene: TRBV18
J gene: TRBJ2-7
clone size: -
D gene: TRBD2
CDR3 protein: CASSSSGTSGAEQYF
CDR3 DNA: TGTGCCAGCTCATCGTCCGGGACTAGCGGCGCCGAGCAGTACTTC

V gene: TRBV9
J gene: TRBJ2-1
clone size: -
D gene: TRBD2
CDR3 protein: CASSTIAGVSFNEQFF
CDR3 DNA: TGTGCCAGCAGCACTATAGCGGGAGTCAGCTTCAATGAGCAGTTCTTC

V gene: TRBV28
J gene: TRBJ1-2
clone size: -
D gene: TRBD1
CDR3 protein: CASSPYRGLNGYTF
CDR3 DNA: TGTGCCAGCAGCCCCTACAGGGGATTAAATGGCTACACCTTC

V gene: TRBV4-3
J gene: TRBJ2-7
clone size: -
D gene: TRBD1
CDR3 protein: CASSQDRTGIYEQYF
CDR3 DNA: TGCGCCAGCAGCCAAGATCGGACAGGAATCTACGAGCAGTACTTC

V gene: TRBV5-1
J gene: TRBJ1-1
clone size: -
D gene: -
CDR3 protein: CASSLTANTEAFF
CDR3 DNA: TGCGCCAGCAGCTTGACAGCGAACACTGAAGCTTTCTTT

V gene: TRBV7-3
J gene: TRBJ2-1
clone size: -
D gene: -
CDR3 protein: CASRNSRGEQFF
CDR3 DNA: TGTGCCAGCAGAAATAGCAGGGGTGAGCAGTTCTTC

V gene: TRBV9
J gene: TRBJ1-1
clone size: -
D gene: -
CDR3 protein: CASSVDNGYTEAFF
CDR3 DNA: TGTGCCAGCAGCGTGGACAACGGATACACTGAAGCTTTCTTT

V gene: TRBV5-1
J gene: TRBJ1-1
clone size: -
D gene: -
CDR3 protein: CASSLSIGGYTEAFF
CDR3 DNA: TGCGCCAGCAGCTTATCGATCGGGGGGTACACTGAAGCTTTCTTT

V gene: TRBV4-2
J gene: TRBJ1-4
clone size: -
D gene: -
CDR3 protein: CASSQDKGGGEKLFF
CDR3 DNA: TGTGCCAGCAGCCAAGATAAGGGAGGGGGTGAAAAACTGTTTTTT

V gene: TRBV7-3
J gene: TRBJ1-2
clone size: -
D gene: TRBD1
CDR3 protein: CASSPTGAGGFGGYTF
CDR3 DNA: TGTGCCAGCAGCCCAACCGGGGCAGGGGGCTTTGGTGGCTACACCTTC

V gene: TRBV28
J gene: TRBJ1-2
clone size: -
D gene: -
CDR3 protein: CASSFKSGIYGYTF
CDR3 DNA: TGTGCCAGCAGTTTCAAGTCCGGGATCTATGGCTACACCTTC

V gene: TRBV6-2/TRBV6-3
J gene: TRBJ1-1
clone size: -
D gene: TRBD1
CDR3 protein: CATTPGGSKTEAFF
CDR3 DNA: TGTGCCACCACCCCAGGGGGCTCGAAGACTGAAGCTTTCTTT

V gene: TRBV18
J gene: TRBJ2-5
clone size: once
D gene: TRBD1
CDR3 protein: CASSPVGTGTKTQYF
CDR3 DNA: TGTGCCAGCTCACCCGTAGGGACAGGGACGAAGACCCAGTACTTC

V gene: TRBV3-1/TRBV3-2
J gene: TRBJ2-5
clone size: -
D gene: TRBD2
CDR3 protein: CASSQGLAETQYF
CDR3 DNA: TGTGCCAGCAGCCAAGGACTAGCAGAGACCCAGTACTTC

V gene: TRBV19
J gene: TRBJ1-5
clone size: -
D gene: -
CDR3 protein: CASTRPGTNQPQHF
CDR3 DNA: TGTGCCAGTACCCGCCCGGGTACCAATCAGCCCCAGCATTTT

V gene: TRBV28
J gene: TRBJ1-2
clone size: once
D gene: TRBD1
CDR3 protein: CASSSRQGELNYGYTF
CDR3 DNA: TGTGCCAGCAGCTCCAGACAGGGCGAACTTAACTATGGCTACACCTTC